Ten or more counts support the clone carrying this T cell receptor beta chain. The target antigen is unknown. Trimming cost V 8 bases and J 4 bases; bases outside gene matches: 6. The CDR3 spans 14 residues. TCR beta CDR3 was amplified from genomic DNA by two-round multiplex PCR. Primers specific to each TRBV and TRBJ gene were used in first-round PCR. Using its own MiXCR run on the multiplex PCR reads, TCRdb lists one record per CDR3 protein. The sample has about 15,000 distinct CDR3 sequences, less than 45% seen once. This sample is drawn from a study of prognosis after radiotherapy for stage I lung cancer. Study-wide results and limits: Frequencies of TRBV and TRBJ gene use reportedly varied by whether patients had metastases. Patients developing distant metastases showed lower Shannon entropy after stereotactic body radiation therapy.

The clonotype originates from a donor at least 50 years old with non-small cell lung cancer. Material: PBMCs, obtained before or after stereotactic body radiation therapy (not recorded which). The J gene is TRBJ1-4, the V gene TRBV12-3 or TRBV12-4; 8 nucleotides match TRBD1. As DNA, the CDR3 is TGTGCCAGCCAGGGGGCGCTTGATAATGAAAAACTGTTTTTT. Translating gives CASQGALDNEKLFF.